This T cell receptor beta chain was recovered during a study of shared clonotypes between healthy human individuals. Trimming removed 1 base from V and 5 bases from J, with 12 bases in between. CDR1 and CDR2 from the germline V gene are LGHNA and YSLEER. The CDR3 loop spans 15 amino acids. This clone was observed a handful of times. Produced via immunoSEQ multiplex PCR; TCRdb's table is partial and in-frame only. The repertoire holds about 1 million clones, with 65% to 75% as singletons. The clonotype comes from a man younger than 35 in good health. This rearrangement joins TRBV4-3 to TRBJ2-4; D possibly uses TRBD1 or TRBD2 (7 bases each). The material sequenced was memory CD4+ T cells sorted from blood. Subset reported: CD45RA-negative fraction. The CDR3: CASSQGGGGQNIQYF. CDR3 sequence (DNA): TGCGCCAGCAGCCAAGGGGGAGGGGGCCAAAACATTCAGTACTTC.